This TCR beta chain is drawn from a study of T cell responses to AZD1222 COVID-19 vaccine. General observations from the study: The study identified only a handful of AZD1222 recipients as seropositive at baseline.

To note about this clone: The antigen is unknown.

V was cut by 6 bases and J by 7 bases, with 9 bases left in between. Germline V lookup: CDR1 LNHNV, CDR2 YYDKDF (reference sequence). CDR3 length: 11 amino acids. Here immunoSEQ multiplex PCR was the method, and the copy in TCRdb shows in-frame clones only, minus some. The table includes about 97,000 clones, over 75% detected once. This chain links TRBV15 with TRBJ2-5; D possibly corresponds to TRBD2 (6 bases). The sample here was peripheral blood, taken on day 0 of AZD1222 vaccination. This clonotype originated in an adult in good health. CDR3 nucleotide sequence: TGTGCCACCAGTAGCGGAGTGACCCAGTACTTC. It is translated as CATSSGVTQYF.